The source of this T cell receptor beta chain is a study of shared clonotypes between healthy human individuals. Study details: CD4 naive and memory got three plates each, CD8 naive two, CD8 memory one.

The repertoire was sequenced with immunoSEQ multiplex PCR; TCRdb's copy has only in-frame clones and lacks some. The table lists some 2,000,000 clones, 85% to 95% of them singletons. A note on this clone: No antigen is known for it.

Study results and caveats: All-four-donor shared clonotypes had higher generation probabilities than non-shared clonotypes did. The expectation was that sequencing depth would affect clonotype sharing among donors. Naive CD4 clonotypes overlapped across a few donors at approximately 5.5%.

The sequenced sample consisted of naive CD4+ T cells sorted from blood. Subset defined: CD45RA+ positively selected. The sequence came from a young man in good health.

CDR3 amino acids: CASTMYGIYQPQHF. In nucleotides, the CDR3 is TGTGCCAGCACCATGTACGGGATTTACCAGCCCCAGCATTTT. J is TRBJ1-5 and V is TRBV6-1; D is unclear. With 7 bases removed from V and 7 bases from J, the gap between germline ends came to 17 bases. CDR3 length equals 14 residues. Germline lookup yields CDR1 MNHNS and CDR2 SASEGT.